The rows below give T cell receptor beta chains drawn from one sample of a study of T cell responses to AZD1222 COVID-19 vaccine. Sequencing was performed with immunoSEQ multiplex PCR; in TCRdb, only in-frame clones are kept and a portion is missing. The table lists approximately 150,000 clones, about 92% of them singletons. The sequenced sample was peripheral blood, obtained 28 days after the second AZD1222 dose. Receptor source: an adult who received the AZD1222 COVID-19 vaccine. Both conserved end residues are part of each CDR3. A D gene is named only where the DNA matches it firmly. For some rows the clone size is stated as once, few or many, or as a class when expanded; others skip it.

d_call: TRBD1; clone_size: -; j_call: TRBJ1-4; v_call: TRBV7-2; cdr3_aa: CASSPRQGADEKLFF; cdr3_nt: TGTGCCAGCAGCCCTAGACAGGGGGCCGATGAAAAACTGTTTTTT
d_call: -; clone_size: -; j_call: TRBJ1-3; v_call: TRBV5-8; cdr3_aa: CASSLTGLGNTIYF; cdr3_nt: TGTGCCAGCAGCTTGACAGGGCTCGGAAACACCATATATTTT
d_call: TRBD2; clone_size: -; j_call: TRBJ2-1; v_call: TRBV5-4; cdr3_aa: CASSFGLAEYNEQFF; cdr3_nt: TGTGCCAGCAGCTTTGGACTAGCGGAGTACAATGAGCAGTTCTTC
d_call: TRBD1; clone_size: -; j_call: TRBJ2-3; v_call: TRBV5-1; cdr3_aa: CASSWGDRGTDTQYF; cdr3_nt: TGCGCCAGCAGCTGGGGGGACAGGGGCACAGATACGCAGTATTTT
d_call: -; clone_size: -; j_call: TRBJ2-1; v_call: TRBV5-5; cdr3_aa: CASSWGPSGNEQFF; cdr3_nt: TGTGCCAGCAGCTGGGGGCCCAGTGGCAATGAGCAGTTCTTC
d_call: -; clone_size: once; j_call: TRBJ1-1; v_call: TRBV12-3/TRBV12-4; cdr3_aa: CASTLSRVEAFF; cdr3_nt: TGTGCCAGCACACTGAGCCGGGTTGAAGCTTTCTTT
d_call: -; clone_size: -; j_call: TRBJ1-1; v_call: TRBV6-2/TRBV6-3; cdr3_aa: CASSHGTPSLF; cdr3_nt: TGTGCCAGCAGTCACGGGACGCCAAGCCTGTTT
d_call: -; clone_size: -; j_call: TRBJ1-2; v_call: TRBV28; cdr3_aa: CASSRPPTLANYGYTF; cdr3_nt: TGTGCCAGCAGTCGACCCCCGACACTTGCTAACTATGGCTACACCTTC
d_call: TRBD1; clone_size: once; j_call: TRBJ1-6; v_call: TRBV4-1; cdr3_aa: CASSQGQESGSPLHF; cdr3_nt: TGCGCCAGCAGCCAGGGACAGGAGAGTGGTTCACCCCTCCACTTT
d_call: -; clone_size: -; j_call: TRBJ2-3; v_call: TRBV28; cdr3_aa: CASMGGQGRGDTQYF; cdr3_nt: TGTGCCAGCATGGGGGGGCAGGGAAGGGGAGATACGCAGTATTTT
d_call: TRBD2; clone_size: -; j_call: TRBJ2-2; v_call: TRBV5-1; cdr3_aa: CASSFFSLAETSGELFF; cdr3_nt: TGCGCCAGCAGCTTTTTTTCTCTAGCGGAGACTTCCGGGGAGCTGTTTTTT
d_call: -; clone_size: -; j_call: TRBJ2-3; v_call: TRBV25-1; cdr3_aa: CASSVRGADTQYF; cdr3_nt: TGTGCCAGCAGTGTTCGGGGCGCAGATACGCAGTATTTT
d_call: TRBD1; clone_size: -; j_call: TRBJ1-5; v_call: TRBV30; cdr3_aa: CAWSAQTGWQPQHF; cdr3_nt: TGTGCCTGGAGTGCCCAGACAGGGTGGCAGCCCCAGCATTTT
d_call: -; clone_size: -; j_call: TRBJ2-7; v_call: TRBV6-5; cdr3_aa: CASRRNAVLYEQYF; cdr3_nt: TGTGCCAGCAGAAGGAATGCGGTTCTGTACGAGCAGTACTTC
d_call: -; clone_size: -; j_call: TRBJ1-6; v_call: TRBV9; cdr3_aa: CASSEGGGFGSPLHF; cdr3_nt: TGTGCCAGCAGCGAGGGCGGTGGGTTCGGCTCACCCCTCCACTTT
d_call: -; clone_size: -; j_call: TRBJ1-5; v_call: TRBV9; cdr3_aa: CASSVGSAFNQPQHF; cdr3_nt: TGTGCCAGCAGCGTAGGATCGGCGTTCAATCAGCCCCAGCATTTT
d_call: -; clone_size: -; j_call: TRBJ2-7; v_call: TRBV7-9; cdr3_aa: CASSLTFEQYF; cdr3_nt: TGTGCCAGCAGCCTAACTTTCGAGCAGTACTTC
d_call: -; clone_size: -; j_call: TRBJ2-5; v_call: TRBV18; cdr3_aa: CASSSVETQYF; cdr3_nt: TGTGCCAGCTCCTCAGTAGAGACCCAGTACTTC
d_call: -; clone_size: -; j_call: TRBJ2-7; v_call: TRBV6-1; cdr3_aa: CASSEESRSYEQYF; cdr3_nt: TGTGCCAGCAGTGAAGAGAGCAGGTCCTACGAGCAGTACTTC
d_call: TRBD1; clone_size: once; j_call: TRBJ1-6; v_call: TRBV18; cdr3_aa: CASSPGTGVNSPLHF; cdr3_nt: TGTGCCAGCTCACCTGGGACAGGGGTAAATTCACCCCTCCACTTT
d_call: -; clone_size: -; j_call: TRBJ2-7; v_call: TRBV7-9; cdr3_aa: CASSPPSVGLYEQYF; cdr3_nt: TGTGCCAGCAGCCCTCCAAGCGTCGGGTTATACGAGCAGTACTTC
d_call: -; clone_size: -; j_call: TRBJ2-1; v_call: TRBV5-6; cdr3_aa: CASSLVGGNEQFF; cdr3_nt: TGTGCCAGCAGCTTGGTCGGGGGCAATGAGCAGTTCTTC
d_call: -; clone_size: -; j_call: TRBJ2-1; v_call: TRBV7-2; cdr3_aa: CASSFGQSNEQFF; cdr3_nt: TGTGCCAGCAGCTTTGGACAGAGCAATGAGCAGTTCTTC
d_call: -; clone_size: -; j_call: TRBJ1-5; v_call: TRBV30; cdr3_aa: CAWQPRTYSNQPQHF; cdr3_nt: TGTGCCTGGCAGCCCCGGACATATAGCAATCAGCCCCAGCATTTT
d_call: TRBD2; clone_size: -; j_call: TRBJ2-7; v_call: TRBV28; cdr3_aa: CASSPGGNSGDEQYF; cdr3_nt: TGTGCCAGCAGCCCCGGGGGGAACAGTGGGGACGAGCAGTACTTC
d_call: TRBD1; clone_size: -; j_call: TRBJ1-5; v_call: TRBV2; cdr3_aa: CASSGGTGFQPQHF; cdr3_nt: TGTGCCAGCAGTGGAGGGACAGGGTTTCAGCCCCAGCATTTT
d_call: -; clone_size: -; j_call: TRBJ1-4; v_call: TRBV2; cdr3_aa: CASSDPVANEKLFF; cdr3_nt: TGTGCCAGCAGTGACCCGGTGGCTAATGAAAAACTGTTTTTT
d_call: TRBD1; clone_size: -; j_call: TRBJ2-7; v_call: TRBV9; cdr3_aa: CASSVAGQGFPYEQYF; cdr3_nt: TGTGCCAGCAGCGTAGCGGGACAGGGCTTTCCCTACGAGCAGTACTTC
d_call: TRBD1; clone_size: -; j_call: TRBJ2-7; v_call: TRBV5-1; cdr3_aa: CASSARDRGYEQYF; cdr3_nt: TGCGCCAGCAGCGCACGGGACAGGGGCTACGAGCAGTACTTC
d_call: -; clone_size: -; j_call: TRBJ1-6; v_call: TRBV7-8; cdr3_aa: CASSLGASSYNSPLHF; cdr3_nt: TGTGCCAGCAGCTTAGGAGCGAGCTCCTATAATTCACCCCTCCACTTT
d_call: -; clone_size: -; j_call: TRBJ1-2; v_call: TRBV5-3; cdr3_aa: CARYRQPNYGYTF; cdr3_nt: TGTGCCAGGTACAGACAGCCTAACTATGGCTACACCTTC
d_call: -; clone_size: -; j_call: TRBJ1-2; v_call: TRBV2; cdr3_aa: CASSGMRGRSYGYTF; cdr3_nt: TGTGCCAGCAGTGGTATGCGGGGCAGGAGCTATGGCTACACCTTC
d_call: -; clone_size: -; j_call: TRBJ2-1; v_call: TRBV5-1; cdr3_aa: CASRESSSYNEQFF; cdr3_nt: TGCGCCAGCAGGGAGTCGAGCTCCTACAATGAGCAGTTCTTC
d_call: TRBD2; clone_size: -; j_call: TRBJ2-1; v_call: TRBV2; cdr3_aa: CASSDLPKAGGFEQFF; cdr3_nt: TGTGCCAGCAGTGACCTTCCAAAAGCGGGAGGTTTTGAGCAGTTCTTC
d_call: -; clone_size: few; j_call: TRBJ2-7; v_call: TRBV6-1; cdr3_aa: CASSENGEGAEQYF; cdr3_nt: TGTGCCAGCAGTGAAAACGGAGAGGGAGCGGAGCAGTACTTC
d_call: -; clone_size: -; j_call: TRBJ1-3; v_call: TRBV4-1; cdr3_aa: CASSQGAFVGNTIYF; cdr3_nt: TGCGCCAGCAGCCAAGGGGCTTTCGTGGGAAACACCATATATTTT
d_call: -; clone_size: -; j_call: TRBJ2-7; v_call: TRBV29-1; cdr3_aa: CSVLIPDKPYEQYF; cdr3_nt: TGCAGCGTTCTCATCCCGGACAAGCCCTACGAGCAGTACTTC